A single sample gave rise to the 13 T cell receptor beta chains below, sequenced in a study of T-cell memory formation after mild COVID-19. TCRdb independently ran MiXCR on the 5' RACE reads; one entry per CDR3 protein. The sample lists 350,000 to 500,000 distinct CDR3 sequences, 20% to 30% occurring once. Sequencing was done on a sample of PBMCs or a T cell subset sorted from them (not recorded which). These receptors were taken from an adult woman who had mild COVID-19 (a few samples of this study predate the infection). Cell type and time point are not known.

At least ten counts were recorded for this clonotype. V gene TRBV18 combines with J gene TRBJ2-1; D is possibly TRBD1 or TRBD2 (6 bases each). Germline lookup yields CDR1 KGHSH and CDR2 LQKENI. This CDR3 is built from 16 residues. The V end lost 0 bases, the J end lost 2 bases, and 11 bases lay between the germline ends. CDR3 bases: TGTGCCAGCTCACCACCGACAGGAGGGGCCTACAATGAGCAGTTCTTC. It encodes CASSPPTGGAYNEQFF.

This clonotype was counted between two and nine times. The genes are TRBV20-1 and TRBJ2-1, with 10 bases matching TRBD2. CDR1 is DFQATT, CDR2 SNEGSKA, per germline (reference sequence). V dropped 8 bases and J dropped 7; count of bases not matched to a gene: 8. The CDR3 extends over 13 amino acids. In DNA form, the CDR3 reads TGCAGTAGTTGCGCTAGCGGGGGTAATGAGCAGTTCTTC. This encodes CSSCASGGNEQFF.

This clonotype has a handful of counts. The rearrangement uses TRBV29-1 and TRBJ2-1; perhaps TRBD2 as D (5 bases). Germline CDR1 SQVTM, CDR2 ANQGSEA. Trimming stripped 1 base from V and 4 bases from J, with 5 bases between. This CDR3 has 12 amino acids. CDR3 in amino acids: CSVEGGYNEQFF. CDR3 DNA sequence: TGCAGCGTTGAAGGCGGGTACAATGAGCAGTTCTTC.

The V gene is TRBV5-5, the J gene TRBJ2-3, with D perhaps being TRBD1 or TRBD2 (5 bases each). This CDR3 has 16 amino acids. Germline V gives CDR1 SGHKS, CDR2 YYEKEE (reference sequence). The V gene lost 0 bases and the J gene lost 11 bases, with 22 bases spanning the gap. The CDR3 loop is CASSLGGITGPYVQYF. DNA of the CDR3: TGTGCCAGCAGCTTGGGGGGGATTACTGGGCCCTATGTGCAGTATTTT. Together with reference TRBV5-5 and TRBJ2-3, the CDR3 gives the full variable domain: DAGVTQSPTHLIKTRGQQVTLRCSPISGHKSVSWYQQVLGQGPQFIFQYYEKEERGRGNFPDRFSARQFPNYSSELNVNALLLGDSALYLCASSLGGITGPYVQYFGPGTRLTVL.

The gene calls are TRBV6-5 and TRBJ2-2; D could derive from TRBD1 or TRBD2 (5 bases each). The ends were cut back, 5 bases at V and 6 bases at J, with 16 bases in the middle. Looked up from germline, CDR1 is MNHEY and CDR2 is SVGAGI. CDR3 length equals 15 residues. The CDR3 loop reads CASSVTGAGAGELFF. The CDR3 DNA reads as TGTGCCAGCAGTGTCACCGGGGCTGGGGCCGGGGAGCTGTTTTTT.

CDR3 nucleotide sequence: TGTGCCAGCAGCTTGAGGCTGGAGGGCACAGATACGCAGTATTTT. Translating gives CASSLRLEGTDTQYF. The chain links TRBV5-6 to TRBJ2-3; perhaps TRBD2 as D (5 bases). V lost 1 base and J 1 base, leaving 10 bases between the germline ends. Germline assignment: CDR1 SGHDT and CDR2 YYEEEE. The length of the CDR3 is 15 residues. Full variable domain (outside the CDR3, taken from reference TRBV5-6 and TRBJ2-3): DAGVTQSPTHLIKTRGQQVTLRCSPKSGHDTVSWYQQALGQGPQFIFQYYEEEERQRGNFPDRFSGHQFPNYSSELNVNALLLGDSALYLCASSLRLEGTDTQYFGPGTRLTVL.

This chain joins TRBV24-1 and TRBJ1-1, with D uncertain. The germline gives CDR1 KGHDR, CDR2 SFDVKD. The CDR3 totals 13 residues. Trimming took 7 bases from V and 0 from J, leaving 8 bases between them. The CDR3 nucleotides are TGTGCCACCAGCTCAGGTATGAACACTGAAGCTTTCTTT. Translation: CATSSGMNTEAFF.

This clonotype was seen repeatedly, ten times or more. The J gene is TRBJ2-5, the V gene TRBV5-5; 7 positions match TRBD1. The germline V gene has CDR1 SGHKS and CDR2 YYEKEE (reference sequence). V shed 3 bases, J shed 5 bases, and the junction held 13 bases outside the gene matches. The CDR3 is 16 residues long. The CDR3 DNA reads TGTGCCAGCAGCTCTGCATCTCAGACAGGGTCGGAGACCCAGTACTTC. As protein: CASSSASQTGSETQYF.

This clonotype was recorded a few times. The CDR3 spells CASSDPLDRGQPQHF. CDR3 DNA: TGTGCCAGCAGTGACCCATTGGATCGAGGCCAGCCCCAGCATTTT. The V gene is TRBV6-1, the J gene TRBJ1-5; D unresolved. With 3 bases removed from V and 7 bases from J, the gap between germline ends came to 16 bases. Per the germline V gene, CDR1 is MNHNS and CDR2 is SASEGT. This CDR3 comprises 15 residues.

V and J are TRBV5-8 and TRBJ2-6, with D perhaps TRBD1 (6 bases). From germline, CDR1 is SGHTS and CDR2 YDEGEE. CDR3 length equals 16 residues. CDR3 DNA: TGTGCAAGCCAACGGCAGGGGAGTGCTGGGGCCAACGTCCTGACTTTC. Amino acid sequence: CASQRQGSAGANVLTF.

This clonotype was seen more than once but under ten times. The DNA for the CDR3 is TGTGCCAGCAGCGCCGTCGGTAGCGGGATTCGGAATGAGCAGTTCTTC. Its protein product is CASSAVGSGIRNEQFF. The chain has TRBV7-9 and TRBJ2-1, with 8 nucleotides matching TRBD2. Germline CDR1 and CDR2: SEHNR and FQNEAQ (reference sequence). The CDR3 totals 16 residues. Germline trimming cut 5 bases from V and 7 bases from J; bases unmatched to any gene: 13.

This clonotype occurred a few times. The chain has TRBV29-1 and TRBJ2-1; tentatively, D is TRBD2 (7 bases). The CDR3 is 15 residues long. Germline loops: CDR1 SQVTM, CDR2 ANQGSEA. Trimming took off 6 bases at V and 0 bases at J, with 15 bases between the two ends. CDR3 nucleotides: TGCAGCGTGTGGGGGGGCAGCCCCTCCTACAATGAGCAGTTCTTC. Its protein product is CSVWGGSPSYNEQFF.

The table lists this clonotype with a few counts. This chain joins TRBV29-1 and TRBJ2-2; no clear D. This CDR3 is 13 amino acids long. The V gene lost 4 bases and the J gene lost 4 bases, with 10 bases spanning the gap. Germline CDR1 and CDR2: SQVTM and ANQGSEA. DNA for the CDR3: TGCAGCGTTGGTGGGTACAGCACCGGGGAGCTGTTTTTT. This translates into CSVGGYSTGELFF.